Below are 3 T cell receptor beta chains sequenced from a single sample in a study of shared clonotypes between healthy human individuals. Measured with immunoSEQ multiplex PCR; TCRdb has only the in-frame clones, and not every one. The sample shows about 870,000 clones, about 92% of them seen only once. Terminally differentiated effector memory CD45RA+ cells were left out of the naive CD8 fraction, which was CD45RO-negative and positively selected for CCR7. Input material: naive CD8+ T cells sorted from blood. These receptors came from a man younger than 40 in good health.

The chain combines TRBV29-1 with TRBJ2-1; 15 nucleotides align to TRBD2. The CDR3 length is 15 residues. The germline V gene encodes CDR1 SQVTM and CDR2 ANQGSEA. V shed 6 bases and J 8 bases; nucleotides not matched to a gene: 8. The CDR3 sequence: CSVVGTSGRYDEQFF. The CDR3 DNA reads as TGCAGCGTAGTCGGGACTAGCGGGAGGTACGATGAGCAGTTCTTC.

The V and J genes are TRBV6-5 and TRBJ2-3, with D hard to call. This CDR3 comprises 12 residues. CDR1 is MNHEY and CDR2 is SVGAGI in the germline V gene. V gave up 5 bases and J gave up 0 bases, with 3 bases separating them. Written as DNA, the CDR3 is TGTGCCAGCAGTCCCAGCACAGATACGCAGTATTTT. It encodes CASSPSTDTQYF.

The rearrangement uses TRBV27 and TRBJ2-3; 10 bases are a match to TRBD2. The CDR3 has 18 residues. Trimming took 7 bases from V and 2 from J; bases not matched to a gene: 15. Germline V gives CDR1 MNHEY, CDR2 SMNVEV (reference sequence). The CDR3 spells CASNQASGRGNNTDTQYF. The CDR3 DNA is TGTGCCAGCAACCAGGCAAGCGGGAGGGGGAATAACACAGATACGCAGTATTTT.